This T cell receptor beta chain appears in the sequencing data of a study of blood T cell repertoires in COVID-19. Study-level background: Donors in the United States, Italy and Spain gave samples during acute or convalescent COVID-19.

Generated by immunoSEQ multiplex PCR, the TCRdb table keeps only in-frame clones and is missing some. Seen here are 200,000 to 250,000 clones, about nine tenths observed once, and the top ten hold around 2.7%. Losses at the gene ends were 4 bases for V and 3 bases for J; bases not matched to a gene: 3. The germline V gene has CDR1 SGHRS and CDR2 YFSETQ. The CDR3 runs 13 residues. Participants, about 18 to 100 years old, spanned 25 or so US areas. The chain recombines TRBV5-1 with TRBJ1-2, with TRBD1 identical over 7 bases. The sequenced sample was PBMCs or T cells enriched from blood (not recorded which). The source of this sequence is a woman between 25 and 40 years old who had recovered from COVID-19. Here the CDR3 reads CASSGDSYYGYTF. Written as DNA, the CDR3 is TGCGCCAGCAGCGGGGACAGCTACTATGGCTACACCTTC.